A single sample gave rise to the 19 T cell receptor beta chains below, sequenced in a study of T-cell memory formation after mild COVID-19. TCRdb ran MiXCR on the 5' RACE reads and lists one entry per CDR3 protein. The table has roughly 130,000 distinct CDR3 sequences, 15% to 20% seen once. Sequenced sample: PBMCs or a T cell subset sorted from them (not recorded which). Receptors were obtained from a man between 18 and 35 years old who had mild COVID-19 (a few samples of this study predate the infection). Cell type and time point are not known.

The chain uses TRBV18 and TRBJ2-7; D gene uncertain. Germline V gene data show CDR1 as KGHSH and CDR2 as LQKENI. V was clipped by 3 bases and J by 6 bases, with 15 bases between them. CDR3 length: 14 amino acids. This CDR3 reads CASSPPAPSSEQYF. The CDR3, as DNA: TGTGCCAGCTCACCTCCAGCTCCTTCATCCGAGCAGTACTTC.

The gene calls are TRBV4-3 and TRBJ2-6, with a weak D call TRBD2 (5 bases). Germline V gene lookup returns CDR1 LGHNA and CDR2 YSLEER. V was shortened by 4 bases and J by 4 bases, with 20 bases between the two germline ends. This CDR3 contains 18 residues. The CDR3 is CASSPRGSAASGANVLTF. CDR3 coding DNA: TGCGCCAGCAGCCCCCGGGGTAGCGCGGCCAGCGGGGCCAACGTCCTGACTTTC.

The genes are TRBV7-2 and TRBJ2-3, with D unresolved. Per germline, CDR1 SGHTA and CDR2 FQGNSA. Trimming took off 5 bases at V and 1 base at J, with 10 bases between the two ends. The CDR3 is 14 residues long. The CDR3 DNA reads TGTGCCAGCAGCCCACGGGTCGGCACAGATACGCAGTATTTT. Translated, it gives CASSPRVGTDTQYF.

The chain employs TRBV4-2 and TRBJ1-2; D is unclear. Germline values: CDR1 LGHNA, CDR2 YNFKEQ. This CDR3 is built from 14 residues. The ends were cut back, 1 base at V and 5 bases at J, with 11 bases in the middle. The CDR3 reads CASSQGPLGYGYTF. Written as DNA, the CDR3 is TGTGCCAGCAGCCAAGGGCCGCTTGGGTATGGCTACACCTTC.

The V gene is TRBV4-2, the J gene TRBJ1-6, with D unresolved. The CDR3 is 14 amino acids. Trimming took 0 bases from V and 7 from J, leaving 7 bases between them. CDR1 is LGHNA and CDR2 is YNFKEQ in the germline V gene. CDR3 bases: TGTGCCAGCAGCCAAGATTGGTGGAATTCACCCCTCCACTTT. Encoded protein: CASSQDWWNSPLHF.

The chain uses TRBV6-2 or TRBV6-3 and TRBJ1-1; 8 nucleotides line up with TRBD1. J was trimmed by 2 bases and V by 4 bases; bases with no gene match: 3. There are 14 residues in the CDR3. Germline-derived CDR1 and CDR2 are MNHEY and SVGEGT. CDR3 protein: CASSFGQGNTEAFF. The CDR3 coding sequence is TGTGCCAGCAGTTTCGGACAGGGTAACACTGAAGCTTTCTTT.

Here the CDR3 DNA reads TGCAGCAGCGGGGGGTTGACAGATACGCAGTATTTT. As protein: CSSGGLTDTQYF. The V gene is TRBV29-1, the J gene TRBJ2-3, with 9 bases lining up with TRBD2. V dropped 8 bases and J dropped 3; count of bases not matched to a gene: 3. The CDR3 extends over 12 amino acids. Germline V gene data show CDR1 as SQVTM and CDR2 as ANQGSEA.

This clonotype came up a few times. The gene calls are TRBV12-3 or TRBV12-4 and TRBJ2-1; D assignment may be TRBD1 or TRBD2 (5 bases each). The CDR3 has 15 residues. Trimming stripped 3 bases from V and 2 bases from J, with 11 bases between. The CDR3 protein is CASSFERGPYNEQFF. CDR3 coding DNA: TGTGCCAGCAGTTTTGAACGGGGCCCCTACAATGAGCAGTTCTTC.

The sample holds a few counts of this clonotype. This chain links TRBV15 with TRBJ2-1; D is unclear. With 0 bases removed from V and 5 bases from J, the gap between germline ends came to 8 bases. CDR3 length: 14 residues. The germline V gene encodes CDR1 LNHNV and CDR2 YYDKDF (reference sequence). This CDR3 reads CATSRDRGDNEQFF. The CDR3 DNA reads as TGTGCCACCAGCAGAGATCGAGGTGACAATGAGCAGTTCTTC.

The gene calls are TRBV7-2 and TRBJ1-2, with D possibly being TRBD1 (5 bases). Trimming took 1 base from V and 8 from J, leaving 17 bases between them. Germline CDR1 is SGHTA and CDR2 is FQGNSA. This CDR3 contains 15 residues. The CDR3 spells CASSLEARDPRGYTF. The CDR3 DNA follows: TGTGCCAGCAGCTTAGAGGCAAGGGACCCTAGAGGCTACACCTTC.

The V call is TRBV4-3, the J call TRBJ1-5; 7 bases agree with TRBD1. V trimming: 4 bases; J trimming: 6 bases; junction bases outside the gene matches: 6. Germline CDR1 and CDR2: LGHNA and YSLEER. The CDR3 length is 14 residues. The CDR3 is CASSPRTGGQPQHF. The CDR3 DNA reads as TGCGCCAGCAGCCCCCGGACAGGAGGTCAGCCCCAGCATTTT.

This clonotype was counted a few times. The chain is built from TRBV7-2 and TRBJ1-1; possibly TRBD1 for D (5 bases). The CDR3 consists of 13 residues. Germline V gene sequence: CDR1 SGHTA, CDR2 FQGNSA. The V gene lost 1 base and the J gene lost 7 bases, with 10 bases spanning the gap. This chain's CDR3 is CASSLEGVIEAFF. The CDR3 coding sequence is TGTGCCAGCAGCTTAGAAGGGGTGATTGAAGCTTTCTTT.

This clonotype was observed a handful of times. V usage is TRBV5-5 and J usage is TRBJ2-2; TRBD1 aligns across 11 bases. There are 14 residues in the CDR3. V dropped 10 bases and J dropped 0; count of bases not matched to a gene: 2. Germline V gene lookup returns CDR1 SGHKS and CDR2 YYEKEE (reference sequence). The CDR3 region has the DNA TGTGCCGCGGGACAGGGGGCGAACACCGGGGAGCTGTTTTTT. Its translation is CAAGQGANTGELFF.

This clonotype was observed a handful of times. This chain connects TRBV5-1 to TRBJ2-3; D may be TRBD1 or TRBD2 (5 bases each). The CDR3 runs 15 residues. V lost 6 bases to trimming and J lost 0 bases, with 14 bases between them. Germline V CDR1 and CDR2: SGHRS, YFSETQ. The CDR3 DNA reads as TGCGCCAGCATCCCGGGACGGATGAGCACAGATACGCAGTATTTT. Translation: CASIPGRMSTDTQYF.

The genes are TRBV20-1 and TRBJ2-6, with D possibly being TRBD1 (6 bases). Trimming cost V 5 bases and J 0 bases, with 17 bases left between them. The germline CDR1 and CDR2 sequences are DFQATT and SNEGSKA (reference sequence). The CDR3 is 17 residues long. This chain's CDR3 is CSAQGTAGYSGANVLTF. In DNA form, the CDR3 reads TGCAGTGCTCAGGGGACGGCCGGATACTCTGGGGCCAACGTCCTGACTTTC.

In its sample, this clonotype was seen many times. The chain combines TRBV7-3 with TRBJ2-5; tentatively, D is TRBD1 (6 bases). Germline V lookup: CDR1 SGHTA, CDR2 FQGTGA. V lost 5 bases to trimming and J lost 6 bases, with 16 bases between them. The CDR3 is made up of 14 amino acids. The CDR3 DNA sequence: TGTGCCAGCAGCCCTACAGGGCTGGTGAAGACCCAGTACTTC. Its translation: CASSPTGLVKTQYF. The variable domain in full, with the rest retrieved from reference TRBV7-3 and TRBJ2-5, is GAGVSQTPSNKVTEKGKYVELRCDPISGHTALYWYRQSLGQGPEFLIYFQGTGAADDSGLPNDRFFAVRPEGSVSTLKIQRTERGDSAVYLCASSPTGLVKTQYFGPGTRLLVL.

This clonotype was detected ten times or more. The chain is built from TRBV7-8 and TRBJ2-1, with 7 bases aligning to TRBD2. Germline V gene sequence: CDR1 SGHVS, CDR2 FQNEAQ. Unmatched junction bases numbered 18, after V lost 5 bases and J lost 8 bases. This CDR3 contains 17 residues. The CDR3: CASSVGGLGVKNDEQFF. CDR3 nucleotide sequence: TGTGCCAGCAGCGTCGGGGGGTTAGGGGTTAAAAACGATGAGCAGTTCTTC.

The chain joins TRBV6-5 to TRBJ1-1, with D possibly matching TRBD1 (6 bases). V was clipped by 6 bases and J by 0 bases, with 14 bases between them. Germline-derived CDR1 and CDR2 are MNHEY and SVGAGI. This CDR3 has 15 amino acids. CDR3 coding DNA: TGTGCCAGCAGCCTACGGGGGCTAGTGAACACTGAAGCTTTCTTT. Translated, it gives CASSLRGLVNTEAFF.

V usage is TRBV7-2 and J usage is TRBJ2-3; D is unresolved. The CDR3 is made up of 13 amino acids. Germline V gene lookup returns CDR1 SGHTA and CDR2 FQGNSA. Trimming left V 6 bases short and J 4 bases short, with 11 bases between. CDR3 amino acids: CASSPSYADTQYF. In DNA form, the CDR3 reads TGTGCCAGCAGTCCCAGCTACGCAGATACGCAGTATTTT. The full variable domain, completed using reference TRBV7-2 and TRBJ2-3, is GAGVSQSPSNKVTEKGKDVELRCDPISGHTALYWYRQSLGQGLEFLIYFQGNSAPDKSGLPSDRFSAERTGGSVSTLTIQRTQQEDSAVYLCASSPSYADTQYFGPGTRLTVL.